One TCR beta chain is described in this entry. CDR1 and CDR2 from the germline V gene are LNHNV and YYDKDF (reference sequence). V lost 6 bases to trimming and J lost 0 bases, with 11 bases between them. The CDR3 length is 14 residues. Libraries were prepared by immunoSEQ multiplex PCR; TCRdb keeps only in-frame clonotypes and omits some of them. Of roughly 110,000 clones in the sample, around 85% were seen once. The source of the sample is a study of radiotherapy plus CTLA-4 blockade in lung cancer. The receptor's source is a human donor with non-small cell lung cancer that progressed on radiotherapy plus ipilimumab. Some clones in this sample may be carry-over from other donors' samples. The specimen comprised peripheral blood, sampled from a patient treated with radiotherapy plus ipilimumab. The chain is built from TRBV15 and TRBJ1-1; a weak D match, TRBD1 (6 bases). Here the CDR3 reads CATRKDRMNTEAFF. The DNA for the CDR3 is TGTGCCACCAGGAAAGACAGGATGAACACTGAAGCTTTCTTT.